These 3 T cell receptor beta chains were sequenced from one sample in a study of cytomegalovirus exposure and HLA in healthy donors. The PCR contained 60 Vbeta and 13 Jbeta primers. Generated by immunoSEQ multiplex PCR, the TCRdb table keeps only in-frame clones and is missing some. The sample has 100,000 to 150,000 clones, just over 75% seen once. Sequencing was carried out using PBMCs. Every receptor here comes from a woman between 45 and 60 years old in good health and CMV-seronegative.

This clone was found a few times. The chain carries TRBV10-3 and TRBJ2-5, with 12 bases identical to TRBD2. Per germline, CDR1 ENHRY and CDR2 SYGVKD. The CDR3 totals 15 residues. J lost 4 bases, V lost 4 bases, and 4 bases had no gene match. CDR3 in amino acids: CAISAPGLAGETQYF. DNA for the CDR3: TGTGCCATCAGTGCGCCGGGACTAGCGGGAGAGACCCAGTACTTC.

The genes are TRBV16 and TRBJ2-2; TRBD2 might be the D (5 bases). CDR1 is KGHSY, CDR2 FQNENV, per germline. Trimming left V 2 bases short and J 4 bases short, with 11 bases between. This CDR3 comprises 15 residues. CDR3 DNA sequence: TGTGCCAGCAGCCAAAGTAGCGCTATCACCGGGGAGCTGTTTTTT. It encodes CASSQSSAITGELFF.

CDR3 DNA: TGTGCCTGGAGTGTTCAGGGGATCGATCAGCCCCAGCATTTT. Its protein is CAWSVQGIDQPQHF. The chain links TRBV30 to TRBJ1-5; a weak D match, TRBD1 (6 bases). CDR1 and CDR2 from the germline V gene are GTSNPN and SVGIG (reference sequence). The length of the CDR3 is 14 residues. V lost 0 bases and J 5 bases, leaving 11 bases between the germline ends.